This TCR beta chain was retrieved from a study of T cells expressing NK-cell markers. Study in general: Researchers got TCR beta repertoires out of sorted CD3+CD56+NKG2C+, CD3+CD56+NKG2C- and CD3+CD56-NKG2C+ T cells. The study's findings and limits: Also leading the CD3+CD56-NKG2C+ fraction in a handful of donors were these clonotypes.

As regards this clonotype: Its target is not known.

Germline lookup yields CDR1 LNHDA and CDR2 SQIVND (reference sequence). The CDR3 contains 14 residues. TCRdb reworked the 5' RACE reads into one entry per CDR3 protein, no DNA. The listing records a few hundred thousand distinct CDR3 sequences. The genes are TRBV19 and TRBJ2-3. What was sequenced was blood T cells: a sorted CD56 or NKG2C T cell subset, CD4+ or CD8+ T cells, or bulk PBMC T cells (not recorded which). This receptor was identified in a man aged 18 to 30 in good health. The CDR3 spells CASSEARLTDTQYF. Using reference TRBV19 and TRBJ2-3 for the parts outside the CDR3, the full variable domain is DGGITQSPKYLFRKEGQNVTLSCEQNLNHDAMYWYRQDPGQGLRLIYYSQIVNDFQKGDIAEGYSVSREKKESFPLTVTSAQKNPTAFYLCASSEARLTDTQYFGPGTRLTVL.